This TCR beta chain was captured in a study of T cell responses to AZD1222 COVID-19 vaccine. Study outcomes and limitations: Only after the peak T cell response were repertoires sampled. Clonal diversity was possibly underestimated; the donors were predominantly white British and more often female.

Produced via immunoSEQ multiplex PCR; TCRdb's table is partial and in-frame only. The sample lists some 190,000 clones, around 94% occurring once. Comments on this clone: Antigen specificity is unknown.

Trimming cost V 1 base and J 7 bases, with 16 bases left between them. The CDR3 extends over 16 amino acids. The V gene's germline CDR1 is LNHDA and CDR2 SQIVND (reference sequence). The chain links TRBV19 to TRBJ1-4, with D possibly matching TRBD1 (6 bases). This TCR was sampled from an adult who received the MenACWY meningococcal vaccine as a control. The specimen comprised peripheral blood, sampled 28 days after the second dose of the MenACWY control vaccine. The CDR3 nucleotides read TGTGCCAGTAGTATAGGGCAGGGGCGTATATTTGAAAAACTGTTTTTT. It is translated as CASSIGQGRIFEKLFF.